This entry features one TCR beta chain sequence. The record originates from a study of siplizumab effects on memory and regulatory T cells. The germline V gene has CDR1 LNHDA and CDR2 SQIVND (reference sequence). The V and J ends lost 5 bases and 1 base respectively, with 14 bases between them. CDR3 length equals 15 residues. Assays were performed on 95,000 to 100,000 TCR templates per sample. Method: immunoSEQ multiplex PCR; TCRdb's copy keeps in-frame clones and lacks some. Among 90,000 to 95,000 clones listed, 96% were seen once. V gene TRBV19 combines with J gene TRBJ1-2, with D possibly TRBD1 on 5 matching bases. Sequencing input: naive CD4+ T cells sorted from blood. The sequence came from a human donor in good health. CDR3: CASSPSGTDNYGYTF. The CDR3 nucleotides read TGTGCCAGTAGTCCCTCTGGGACGGATAACTATGGCTACACCTTC.